This TCR beta chain came from a study of vaccination effects on CD4 cells after COVID-19. The table came from immunoSEQ multiplex PCR; TCRdb's copy has only in-frame clones and leaves some out. Counted here are 35,000 to 40,000 clones, around 74% occurring once; the ten biggest clones make up 3%. In regard to this clone: Its matching antigen is unknown. Other DNA sequences in the same sample also yield this CDR3.

Following 10 days of culture, CD4+ T cells were isolated. The sequence derives from a human donor who received a COVID-19 vaccine. This specimen consisted of CD4+ T cells from PBMCs cultured without peptide, obtained before COVID-19 vaccination.

The CDR3 region is CASSQTGGPGNTIYF. The CDR3 nucleotides are TGTGCCAGCAGTCAAACAGGGGGCCCTGGAAACACCATATATTTT. This rearrangement joins TRBV3-1 (or the pseudogene TRBV3-2) to TRBJ1-3; 9 nucleotides match TRBD1. Germline assignment: CDR1 LGHDT and CDR2 YNNKEL (reference sequence). Germline trimming cut 6 bases from V and 2 bases from J; bases unmatched to any gene: 5. CDR3 length: 15 residues.